This entry concerns a single TCR beta chain. The antigen remains unidentified. In preparing the TRB cDNA libraries, 5' RACE with UMI labels was used. TCRdb re-called the 5' RACE reads; one entry per CDR3 protein, DNA not given. This sample contains some 110,000 distinct CDR3 sequences. The sample originates from a study of CXCR3-negative and CXCR3-positive naive CD8 T cells. This CDR3 has 15 residues. Per the germline V gene, CDR1 is SNHLY and CDR2 is FYNNEI. General observations from the study: More hydrophobic TRB CDR3s occurred in CXCR3-positive than in CXCR3-negative naive cells.

The sequenced material came from naive CXCR3+ CD8+ T cells from blood. This sample's subset: CD45RO-CCR7+CD27+CD95- naive CD8+ T cells expressing CXCR3 (TNR3+). The V gene is TRBV2, the J gene TRBJ2-3; TCRdb lists TRBD2, though no DNA is available to test this call. This clonotype originated in a human donor in good health. Some clones in this sample may be carry-over from other donors' samples. The CDR3: CASRGTSGRTDTQYF.